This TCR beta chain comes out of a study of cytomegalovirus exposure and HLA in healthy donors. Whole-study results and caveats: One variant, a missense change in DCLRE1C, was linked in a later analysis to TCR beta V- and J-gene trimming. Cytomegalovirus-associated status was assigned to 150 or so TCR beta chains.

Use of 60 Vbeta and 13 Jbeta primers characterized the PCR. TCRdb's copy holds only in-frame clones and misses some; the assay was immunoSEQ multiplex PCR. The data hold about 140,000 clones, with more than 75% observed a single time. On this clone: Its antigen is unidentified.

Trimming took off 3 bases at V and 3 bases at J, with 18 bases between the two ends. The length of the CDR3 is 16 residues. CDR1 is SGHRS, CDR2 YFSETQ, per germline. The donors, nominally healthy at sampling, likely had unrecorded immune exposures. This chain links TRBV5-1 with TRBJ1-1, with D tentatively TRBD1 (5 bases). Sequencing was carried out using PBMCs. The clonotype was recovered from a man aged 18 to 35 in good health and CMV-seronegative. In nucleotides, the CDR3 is TGCGCCAGCAGCTCGGAAGGTCAGGGCTGGTACACTGAAGCTTTCTTT. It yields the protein CASSSEGQGWYTEAFF. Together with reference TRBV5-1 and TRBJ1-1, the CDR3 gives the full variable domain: KAGVTQTPRYLIKTRGQQVTLSCSPISGHRSVSWYQQTPGQGLQFLFEYFSETQRNKGNFPGRFSGRQFSNSRSEMNVSTLELGDSALYLCASSSEGQGWYTEAFFGQGTRLTVV.